Presented here are 23 T cell receptor beta chains from one specimen sequenced in a study of T cells after yellow fever vaccination. TCRdb re-derived calls from the 5' RACE reads in MiXCR, one entry per CDR3 protein. The sample contains 300,000 to 400,000 distinct CDR3 sequences, 7.5% to 9% of which appear only once. Sample: PBMCs, taken on the day of the first yellow fever vaccination. All receptors derive from a man aged 18 to 30 who received the YFV17D yellow fever vaccine.

J is TRBJ2-5 and V is TRBV7-2, with 7 bases identical to TRBD1. CDR3 length: 15 residues. V lost 5 bases and J lost 2; bases outside the gene matches: 8. Germline V gene data show CDR1 as SGHTA and CDR2 as FQGNSA. CDR3 DNA: TGTGCCAGCAGCCCCCTTTGGACAGGACAAGAGACCCAGTACTTC. Residues: CASSPLWTGQETQYF.

The rearrangement joins TRBV7-2 to TRBJ2-7, with D possibly TRBD1 on 6 matching bases. The CDR3 extends over 14 amino acids. The ends were cut back, 3 bases at V and 0 bases at J, with 9 bases in the middle. Germline CDR1 and CDR2: SGHTA and FQGNSA. In nucleotides, the CDR3 is TGTGCCAGCAGCTTGGACAGCTTCTCCTACGAGCAGTACTTC. Translation: CASSLDSFSYEQYF.

This clonotype was seen at least ten times. The rearrangement joins TRBV27 to TRBJ1-6; TRBD1 is a possible D gene (5 bases). The CDR3 sequence is 16 residues long. CDR1 and CDR2 (germline): MNHEY, SMNVEV (reference sequence). With 3 bases removed from V and 6 bases from J, the gap between germline ends came to 15 bases. In DNA form, the CDR3 reads TGTGCCAGCAGTTTCGGGGGACCCGAGCTTAATTCACCCCTCCACTTT. Amino acids: CASSFGGPELNSPLHF.

This clonotype was picked up many times. This chain joins TRBV18 and TRBJ1-5, with no clear D. This CDR3 is 14 amino acids long. Germline V CDR1 and CDR2: KGHSH, LQKENI. The V end was cut by 4 bases, the J end by 0 bases, with 7 bases between. The CDR3 spells CASSQEHSNQPQHF. The CDR3 DNA is TGTGCCAGCTCACAGGAGCATAGCAATCAGCCCCAGCATTTT.

This clonotype was counted only a few times. The chain uses TRBV20-1 and TRBJ1-6, with D perhaps TRBD1 (5 bases). The CDR3 is made up of 18 amino acids. CDR1 and CDR2 from the germline V gene are DFQATT and SNEGSKA (reference sequence). Trimming pared 0 bases from V and 0 bases from J, leaving 15 bases between. The CDR3 spells CSARDPWGPSSYNSPLHF. The DNA of the CDR3 is TGCAGTGCTAGAGATCCCTGGGGACCTAGCTCCTATAATTCACCCCTCCACTTT.

The chain links TRBV4-1 to TRBJ1-2, with D possibly matching TRBD1 (5 bases). The germline CDR1 and CDR2 sequences are MGHRA and YSYEKL. This CDR3 is 15 amino acids long. Between the trimmed V and J ends, which lost 4 bases and 8 bases, there was a span of 20 bases. For the CDR3, the DNA is TGCGCCAGCAGCCCTATCCCCAGGGAGATAGGAGGCTACACCTTC. This sequence encodes CASSPIPREIGGYTF.

Only a few counts were recorded for this clonotype. The CDR3 sequence: CSARDRQGGFSSPLHF. For the CDR3, the DNA is TGCAGTGCTAGAGATAGACAGGGAGGCTTTAGCTCACCCCTCCACTTT. V usage is TRBV20-1 and J usage is TRBJ1-6, with 7 bases identical to TRBD1. The CDR3 sequence is 16 residues long. CDR1 is DFQATT, CDR2 SNEGSKA, per germline (reference sequence). Losses at the gene ends were 0 bases for V and 10 bases for J; bases not matched to a gene: 12.

This chain links TRBV9 with TRBJ1-1; D gene uncertain. Between the trimmed V and J ends, which lost 0 bases and 0 bases, there was a span of 6 bases. CDR3 length: 14 residues. Germline CDR1 is SGDLS and CDR2 is YYNGEE. The CDR3 region is CASSVGNMNTEAFF. The CDR3 bases are TGTGCCAGCAGCGTAGGGAACATGAACACTGAAGCTTTCTTT.

This clonotype was counted at least ten times. This sequence joins TRBV4-2 and TRBJ2-3; 9 bases match TRBD2. V lost 1 base and J lost 4; bases outside the gene matches: 12. The CDR3 sequence is 18 residues long. CDR1 LGHNA and CDR2 YNFKEQ come from the germline V gene. This chain's CDR3 is CASSQVGSRGGFSDTQYF. The CDR3 DNA follows: TGTGCCAGCAGCCAAGTTGGGTCGCGGGGGGGCTTCTCAGATACGCAGTATTTT.

CDR3 sequence: CAWSGVRGSGYTF. The CDR3 DNA follows: TGTGCCTGGAGTGGTGTAAGGGGGAGCGGCTACACCTTC. The chain combines TRBV30 with TRBJ1-2; TRBD1 might be the D (6 bases). The CDR3 has 13 residues. Germline V gene sequence: CDR1 GTSNPN, CDR2 SVGIG (reference sequence). V lost 1 base and J lost 8, with 14 bases in between.

This rearrangement joins TRBV5-1 to TRBJ2-1; a weak D match, TRBD2 (6 bases). CDR1 SGHRS and CDR2 YFSETQ come from the germline V gene. CDR3 size: 15 residues. Trimming removed 2 bases at V and 1 base at J, with 10 bases between. As DNA, the CDR3 is TGCGCCAGCAGCTTCATGGCGGGATCCTACAATGAGCAGTTCTTC. Translating it yields CASSFMAGSYNEQFF.

This clonotype was observed at least ten times. The V gene is TRBV25-1, the J gene TRBJ2-7; D is ambiguous. CDR1 and CDR2 from the germline V gene are MGHDK and SYGVNS. Trimming pared 5 bases from V and 6 bases from J, leaving 8 bases between. CDR3 length: 11 residues. CDR3 region: CASSIGREQYF. CDR3 coding DNA: TGTGCCAGCAGTATTGGACGCGAGCAGTACTTC.

The chain recombines TRBV5-1 with TRBJ2-3; D call uncertain. CDR1 is SGHRS and CDR2 is YFSETQ in the germline V gene. The V gene lost 3 bases and the J gene lost 0 bases, with 8 bases spanning the gap. There are 14 residues in the CDR3. The CDR3 region has the DNA TGCGCCAGCAGCTCGCCTAGTAGCACAGATACGCAGTATTTT. It codes for CASSSPSSTDTQYF.

In its sample, this clonotype was seen a few times. The chain is built from TRBV25-1 and TRBJ2-7; no clear D gene. CDR1 and CDR2 (germline): MGHDK, SYGVNS. This CDR3 contains 12 residues. V lost 2 bases and J lost 6, with 8 bases in between. Here the CDR3 reads CASSEPPGEQYF. DNA for the CDR3: TGTGCCAGCAGTGAACCGCCAGGCGAGCAGTACTTC.

This clonotype has a handful of counts. The chain combines TRBV9 with TRBJ2-3, with TRBD2 as a possible D gene (6 bases). CDR1 is SGDLS and CDR2 is YYNGEE in the germline V gene. This CDR3 spans 14 amino acids. Between the trimmed V and J ends, which lost 3 bases and 1 base, there was a span of 9 bases. CDR3 in amino acids: CASSDLAGTDTQYF. Here the CDR3 DNA reads TGTGCCAGCAGCGACTTAGCGGGCACAGATACGCAGTATTTT.

The table lists this clonotype with many counts. The chain has TRBV5-1 and TRBJ1-1; 7 nucleotides align to TRBD1. Trimming cost V 4 bases and J 10 bases; bases outside gene matches: 10. CDR1 is SGHRS and CDR2 is YFSETQ in the germline V gene. The CDR3 sequence is 13 residues long. The CDR3, as DNA: TGCGCCAGCAGCCCGACAGGGTTGAACGGAGCTTTCTTT. The encoded protein is CASSPTGLNGAFF.

The rearrangement joins TRBV6-2 or TRBV6-3 to TRBJ1-2; tentatively, D is TRBD1 (5 bases). Germline loops: CDR1 MNHEY, CDR2 SVGEGT. Trimming removed 7 bases at V and 8 bases at J, with 20 bases between. The CDR3 totals 14 residues. CDR3 residues: CASIQDSSWRGYTF. CDR3 in DNA: TGTGCCAGCATTCAAGACAGTAGTTGGCGCGGCTACACCTTC.

In its sample, this clonotype was seen a few times. The genes are TRBV5-1 and TRBJ2-3; 8 positions match TRBD2. From germline, CDR1 is SGHRS and CDR2 YFSETQ. This CDR3 comprises 16 residues. The V segment lost 0 bases and the J segment 8 bases; nucleotides outside the gene matches: 11. The CDR3 region is CASSLVASGLTSTQYF. CDR3 nucleotides: TGCGCCAGCAGCTTGGTTGCTAGCGGGTTGACGAGTACGCAGTATTTT. Using reference TRBV5-1 and TRBJ2-3 for the parts outside the CDR3, the full variable domain is KAGVTQTPRYLIKTRGQQVTLSCSPISGHRSVSWYQQTPGQGLQFLFEYFSETQRNKGNFPGRFSGRQFSNSRSEMNVSTLELGDSALYLCASSLVASGLTSTQYFGPGTRLTVL.

This clonotype occurred a few times. The rearrangement links TRBV5-1 to TRBJ2-3; weak D call: TRBD1 (6 bases). The length of the CDR3 is 17 residues. V lost 0 bases and J lost 0, with 14 bases in between. The V gene's germline CDR1 is SGHRS and CDR2 YFSETQ. The CDR3 reads CASSLVSRGRSTDTQYF. CDR3 sequence (DNA): TGCGCCAGCAGCTTGGTTTCCAGGGGACGGAGCACAGATACGCAGTATTTT. Complete variable domain (other parts from reference TRBV5-1 and TRBJ2-3): KAGVTQTPRYLIKTRGQQVTLSCSPISGHRSVSWYQQTPGQGLQFLFEYFSETQRNKGNFPGRFSGRQFSNSRSEMNVSTLELGDSALYLCASSLVSRGRSTDTQYFGPGTRLTVL.

This clonotype showed up just a few times. The V call is TRBV5-4, the J call TRBJ2-5; D perhaps matches TRBD2 (6 bases). CDR3 length: 15 amino acids. Germline CDR1 and CDR2: SGHNT and YYREEE (reference sequence). V was clipped by 2 bases and J by 5 bases, with 16 bases between them. The CDR3 protein is CASSLGQGGWETQYF. The DNA of the CDR3 is TGTGCCAGCAGCTTAGGGCAGGGAGGATGGGAGACCCAGTACTTC.

This sequence joins TRBV7-8 and TRBJ2-5; tentatively, D is TRBD1 or TRBD2 (6 bases each). The V end was cut by 5 bases, the J end by 2 bases, with 18 bases between. The CDR3 loop spans 16 amino acids. CDR1 and CDR2 (germline): SGHVS, FQNEAQ. The CDR3 coding sequence is TGTGCCAGCAGCCGCGGATGGGGGGCGGGACAAGAGACCCAGTACTTC. It is translated as CASSRGWGAGQETQYF.

The table lists this clonotype with many counts. J is TRBJ2-3 and V is TRBV5-1; 8 nucleotides line up with TRBD2. The CDR3 has 15 amino acids. CDR1 and CDR2 from the germline V gene are SGHRS and YFSETQ. V lost 4 bases, J lost 4 bases, and 8 bases stayed unmatched. DNA for the CDR3: TGCGCCAGCAGCGTGCAGCGGGGGCCCCCAGATACGCAGTATTTT. It translates to CASSVQRGPPDTQYF.

Details on this clonotype: A single base separates this from a much larger clone, so it may be a read error. The chain employs TRBV12-3 or TRBV12-4 and TRBJ1-1; D possibly corresponds to TRBD1 (5 bases). The CDR3 is made up of 14 amino acids. The CDR3: CTSSWRGRGTEAFF. CDR3 nucleotide sequence: TGTACCAGCAGTTGGAGGGGTAGGGGCACTGAAGCTTTCTTT.